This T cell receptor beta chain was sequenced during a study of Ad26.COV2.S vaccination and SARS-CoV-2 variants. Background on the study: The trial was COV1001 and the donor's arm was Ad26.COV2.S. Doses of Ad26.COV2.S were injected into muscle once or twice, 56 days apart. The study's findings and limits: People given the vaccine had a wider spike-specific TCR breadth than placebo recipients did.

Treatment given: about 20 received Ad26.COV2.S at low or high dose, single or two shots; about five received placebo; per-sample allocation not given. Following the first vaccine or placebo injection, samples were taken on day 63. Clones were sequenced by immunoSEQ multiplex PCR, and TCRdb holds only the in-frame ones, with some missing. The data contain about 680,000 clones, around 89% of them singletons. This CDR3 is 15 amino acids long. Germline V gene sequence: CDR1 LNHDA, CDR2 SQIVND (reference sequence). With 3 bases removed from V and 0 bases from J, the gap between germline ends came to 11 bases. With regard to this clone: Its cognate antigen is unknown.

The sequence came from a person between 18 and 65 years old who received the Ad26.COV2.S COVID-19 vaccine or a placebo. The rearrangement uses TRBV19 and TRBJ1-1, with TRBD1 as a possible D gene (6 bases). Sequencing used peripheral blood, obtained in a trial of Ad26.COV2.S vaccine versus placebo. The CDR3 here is CASSILTGLNTEAFF. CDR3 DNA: TGTGCCAGTAGTATTCTGACAGGCCTGAACACTGAAGCTTTCTTT.